Described below is a single T cell receptor beta chain sequence and its context. This record comes from a study of blood T cell repertoires in COVID-19. Study summary: Specimens from acute and convalescent COVID-19 originated in the United States, Italy and Spain. T cells, B-cell-depleted T cells, or PBMCs supplied cDNA or gDNA.

This CDR3 region has 14 residues. Between the trimmed V and J ends, which lost 5 bases and 6 bases, there was a span of 14 bases. The germline gives CDR1 MNHEY, CDR2 SVGAGI. Original data processing: Amplifying reference gene primers gave estimates of nucleated cell counts. The data were produced by immunoSEQ multiplex PCR, yet TCRdb's version contains in-frame clones alone and is incomplete. The DNA gave D and trimming, while V, J and clone size come from that table. The sample contains fewer than 250,000 clones, around 90% of which appear only once. V gene TRBV6-5 combines with J gene TRBJ2-1, with D possibly matching TRBD1 (6 bases). This receptor was identified in a man younger than 40 with COVID-19, enrolled during active disease. Sequencing was performed on peripheral blood. CDR3 nucleotide sequence: TGTGCCAGCAGTCGTTTTGACAGGCTCAATGAGCAGTTCTTC. Translation: CASSRFDRLNEQFF.